The 9 T cell receptor beta chains listed next were all sequenced from one sample in a study of shared clonotypes between healthy human individuals. Sequencing used immunoSEQ multiplex PCR; TCRdb keeps in-frame clones, though not all of them. This sample has roughly 1,000,000 clones, with 75% to 85% found just once. Sequencing was done on a sample of memory CD4+ T cells from PBMCs. Subset meaning: CD45RA-negative fraction. Receptor source: a man between 18 and 29 years old in good health. Some clones in this sample may be carry-over from other donors' samples.

On this clone itself: The same CDR3 can be traced to other DNA sequences in this sample. CDR3 coding DNA: TGTGCCAGCAGCGTAGGAGGGACTAGCTCCTACGAGCAGTACTTC. It specifies CASSVGGTSSYEQYF. The chain links TRBV9 to TRBJ2-7, with 8 bases aligning to TRBD2. The CDR3 spans 15 residues. Germline V gives CDR1 SGDLS, CDR2 YYNGEE. With V trimmed by 0 bases and J by 0 bases, 2 bases remained unmatched.

The chain employs TRBV4-1 and TRBJ2-4; 13 bases are a match to TRBD2. V gave up 4 bases and J gave up 1 base; unmatched junction bases: 16. Per germline, CDR1 MGHRA and CDR2 YSYEKL. The CDR3 consists of 21 residues. CDR3 residues: CASSRDGLAGVQKGAKNIQYF. CDR3 nucleotides: TGCGCCAGCAGCCGAGACGGACTAGCGGGAGTCCAAAAGGGGGCCAAAAACATTCAGTACTTC.

J is TRBJ2-3 and V is TRBV20-1; D is ambiguous. Germline lookup yields CDR1 DFQATT and CDR2 SNEGSKA (reference sequence). The germline V and J ends were trimmed by 6 bases and 6 bases, with 10 bases remaining between them. The CDR3 extends over 11 amino acids. Written as DNA, the CDR3 is TGCAGTGCCCCGTTCGGGGATACGCAGTATTTT. Translating it yields CSAPFGDTQYF.

The chain has TRBV7-2 and TRBJ1-1; 9 bases match TRBD1. CDR3 size: 14 residues. Looked up from germline, CDR1 is SGHTA and CDR2 is FQGNSA. V lost 6 bases, J lost 1 base, and 3 bases stayed unmatched. CDR3: CASRLTGGNTEAFF. The CDR3 region has the DNA TGTGCCAGCAGACTGACAGGGGGGAACACTGAAGCTTTCTTT.

The V and J genes are TRBV5-6 and TRBJ2-7, with TRBD2 as a possible D gene (5 bases). CDR3 length equals 13 residues. The germline V gene encodes CDR1 SGHDT and CDR2 YYEEEE. The V end lost 4 bases, the J end lost 2 bases, and 10 bases lay between the germline ends. As DNA, the CDR3 is TGTGCCAGCAGCCGGAGCGGCCCCTACGAGCAGTACTTC. Translated, it gives CASSRSGPYEQYF.

The chain joins TRBV11-2 to TRBJ2-5; D unresolved. The CDR3 totals 16 residues. Trimming left V 2 bases short and J 2 bases short, with 15 bases between. CDR1 is SGHAT and CDR2 is FQNNGV in the germline V gene. The CDR3 here is CASSLLLVASQETQYF. CDR3 nucleotide sequence: TGTGCCAGCAGCTTATTGCTGGTGGCCTCTCAAGAGACCCAGTACTTC.

A single count supports this clone. Being one base from a much bigger clone, this may be a read error. Other DNA variants within this sample encode the same CDR3. This sequence joins TRBV28 and TRBJ2-7; D is perhaps TRBD1 (5 bases). The CDR3 covers 12 residues. CDR1 is MDHEN and CDR2 is SYDVKM in the germline V gene. Trimming cost V 5 bases and J 1 base, with 6 bases left between them. In DNA, the CDR3 is TGTGCCAGCAGTCAGGGTTCCTACGAGCAGTACTTC. Its translation is CASSQGSYEQYF.

The V gene is TRBV13, the J gene TRBJ2-7; TRBD1 is a possible D gene (6 bases). V was trimmed by 4 bases and J by 0 bases, leaving 10 bases between them. The germline CDR1 and CDR2 sequences are PRHDT and FYEKMQ (reference sequence). There are 14 residues in the CDR3. The CDR3 DNA is TGTGCCAGCAGCTCAGGCAGGGGCTCCTACGAGCAGTACTTC. It codes for CASSSGRGSYEQYF. Full variable domain (remainder filled in from reference TRBV13 and TRBJ2-7): AAGVIQSPRHLIKEKRETATLKCYPIPRHDTVYWYQQGPGQDPQFLISFYEKMQSDKGSIPDRFSAQQFSDYHSELNMSSLELGDSALYFCASSSGRGSYEQYFGPGTRLTVT.

The rearrangement links TRBV20-1 to TRBJ2-1; a weak D match, TRBD2 (5 bases). The V end was cut by 6 bases, the J end by 10 bases, with 10 bases between. The germline V gene encodes CDR1 DFQATT and CDR2 SNEGSKA (reference sequence). The CDR3 totals 10 residues. In DNA form, the CDR3 reads TGCAGTGCCACGGGAAGCGAGCAGTTCTTC. Translation gives CSATGSEQFF.